These 9 T cell receptor beta chains came from one sample sequenced in a study of beta chain features in type 1 diabetes (dated by TCRdb to 2017 to 2018). Their specific antigens are unknown. The research as a whole found: Type 1 diabetes patients showed a moderate but significant shortening of TCRB CDR3 length in all four CD4+ subsets.

Receptors were amplified or captured by the immunoSEQ multiplex PCR assay. The entire amount of isolated RNA was reverse transcribed using the High Capacity cDNA Reverse Transcription Kit, so the sequenced TCRB transcripts were expressed ones. Imported from immuneACCESS, the table was reduced by TCRdb to in-frame sequences with V and J called. These copies leave out some clones; in studies compared against another copy, an unresolved V gene accounts for under half, and the cause of the remainder is not known. The sample profile shows approximately 260,000 clones; roughly 20% of them were found once. Around 0.029% of the sample belongs to the ten largest clones. The specimen sequenced was naive CD4+ T cells from blood. Taken with the paper, the label for cell subset or site translates to: true naive CD4+ T cells. The origin of the receptors is a middle-aged woman with type 1 diabetes.

The chain links TRBV28 to TRBJ2-6; a weak D match, TRBD1 (5 bases). The length of the CDR3 is 15 residues. CDR1 is MDHEN and CDR2 is SYDVKM in the germline V gene. With 5 bases removed from V and 2 bases from J, the gap between germline ends came to 10 bases. The CDR3: CASSEGAAGANVLTF. The CDR3, as DNA: TGTGCCAGCAGTGAAGGGGCGGCTGGGGCCAACGTCCTGACTTTC.

This clone was observed a few times. The chain joins TRBV9 to TRBJ2-5; D may be TRBD2 (6 bases). The CDR3 extends over 17 amino acids. The germline V and J ends were trimmed by 0 bases and 0 bases, with 15 bases remaining between them. From germline, CDR1 is SGDLS and CDR2 YYNGEE. CDR3 region: CASSVGLGLEYQETQYF. In DNA, the CDR3 is TGTGCCAGCAGCGTAGGTCTGGGACTCGAGTACCAAGAGACCCAGTACTTC.

This clone came up a few times. This sequence joins TRBV30 and TRBJ2-4; 7 bases fit TRBD2. Germline trimming cut 4 bases from V and 8 bases from J; bases unmatched to any gene: 5. CDR3 size: 12 residues. In germline, CDR1 is GTSNPN, CDR2 SVGIG (reference sequence). CDR3 amino acids: CAWNVGGDIQYF. The CDR3 DNA is TGTGCCTGGAACGTGGGGGGGGACATTCAGTACTTC.

This clone has more than one count but fewer than ten. This sequence joins TRBV4-3 and TRBJ2-1, with 10 bases fitting TRBD1. The CDR3 covers 15 residues. Looked up from germline, CDR1 is LGHNA and CDR2 is YSLEER. With 4 bases clipped from V and 5 bases from J, the junction kept 5 bases outside the gene matches. The CDR3 bases are TGCGCCAGCAGCCTGGGACAGGGGTCCGACAATGAGCAGTTCTTC. Residues: CASSLGQGSDNEQFF.

Only a few counts were recorded for this clone. The CDR3 DNA reads TGCAGCGTTGGGCGGCAGGGGGCCTTGAACACTGAAGCTTTCTTT. It yields the protein CSVGRQGALNTEAFF. V gene TRBV29-1 combines with J gene TRBJ1-1; 8 bases fit TRBD1. CDR1 SQVTM and CDR2 ANQGSEA come from the germline V gene. Losses at the gene ends were 4 bases for V and 0 bases for J; bases not matched to a gene: 7. This CDR3 region has 15 residues.

This clone was detected only a few times. This sequence joins TRBV9 and TRBJ2-1, with D possibly matching TRBD2 (5 bases). Germline loops: CDR1 SGDLS, CDR2 YYNGEE. The ends were cut back, 3 bases at V and 10 bases at J, with 14 bases in the middle. This CDR3 spans 13 amino acids. The DNA for the CDR3 is TGTGCCAGCAGCGGGCTACTAGTCGGGGAGCAGTTCTTC. Translating it yields CASSGLLVGEQFF.

This clone was found a few times. The chain uses TRBV29-1 and TRBJ1-1; possible D gene TRBD1, 6 bases. The CDR3 sequence is 13 residues long. Trimming took 6 bases from V and 0 from J, leaving 11 bases between them. Germline CDR1 reads SQVTM; CDR2 reads ANQGSEA. CDR3 nucleotide sequence: TGCAGCGTCGACAGGACCTTGAACACTGAAGCTTTCTTT. The encoded protein is CSVDRTLNTEAFF.

This clone has more than one count but fewer than ten. V is TRBV4-1 and J is TRBJ2-1; perhaps TRBD1 as D (6 bases). Germline assignment: CDR1 MGHRA and CDR2 YSYEKL. Between the trimmed V and J ends, which lost 4 bases and 6 bases, there was a span of 13 bases. The CDR3 extends over 14 amino acids. The CDR3 sequence: CASSLLQGANEQFF. For the CDR3, the DNA is TGCGCCAGCAGCCTCCTACAGGGTGCCAATGAGCAGTTCTTC.

A few counts support this clone. The genes are TRBV5-1 and TRBJ2-2; 7 bases line up with TRBD1. The CDR3 is 14 residues long. Germline CDR1 is SGHRS and CDR2 is YFSETQ. V shed 0 bases, J shed 6 bases, and the junction held 2 bases outside the gene matches. CDR3 DNA sequence: TGCGCCAGCAGCTTGGGACAGGGACCCGGGGAGCTGTTTTTT. This gives the protein CASSLGQGPGELFF.